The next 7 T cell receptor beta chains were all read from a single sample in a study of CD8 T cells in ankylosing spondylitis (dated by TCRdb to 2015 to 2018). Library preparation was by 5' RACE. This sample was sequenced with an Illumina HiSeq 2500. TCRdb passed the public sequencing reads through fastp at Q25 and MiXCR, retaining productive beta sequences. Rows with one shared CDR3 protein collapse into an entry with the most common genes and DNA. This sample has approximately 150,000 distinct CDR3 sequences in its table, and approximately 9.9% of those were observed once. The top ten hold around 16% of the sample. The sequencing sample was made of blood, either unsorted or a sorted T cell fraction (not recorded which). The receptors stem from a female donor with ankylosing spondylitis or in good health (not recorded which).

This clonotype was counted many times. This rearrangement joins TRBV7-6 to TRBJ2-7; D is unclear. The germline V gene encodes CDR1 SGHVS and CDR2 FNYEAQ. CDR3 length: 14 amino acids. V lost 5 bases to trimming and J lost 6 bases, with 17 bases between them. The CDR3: CASSPEPIPSEQYF. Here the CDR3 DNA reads TGTGCCAGCAGCCCCGAACCGATCCCCTCCGAGCAGTACTTC.

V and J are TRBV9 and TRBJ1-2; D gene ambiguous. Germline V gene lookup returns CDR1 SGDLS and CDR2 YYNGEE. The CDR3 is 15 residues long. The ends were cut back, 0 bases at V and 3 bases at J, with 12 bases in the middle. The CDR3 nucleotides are TGTGCCAGCAGCGTAGCTCAGCTTAGCGACTATGGCTACACCTTC. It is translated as CASSVAQLSDYGYTF.

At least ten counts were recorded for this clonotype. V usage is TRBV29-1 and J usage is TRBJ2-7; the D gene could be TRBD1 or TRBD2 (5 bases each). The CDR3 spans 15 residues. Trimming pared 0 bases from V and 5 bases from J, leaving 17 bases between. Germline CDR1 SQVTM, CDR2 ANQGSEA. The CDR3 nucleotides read TGCAGCGTTGAAGATGAGAGGGGAGTTCCGCACGAGCAGTACTTC. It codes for CSVEDERGVPHEQYF.

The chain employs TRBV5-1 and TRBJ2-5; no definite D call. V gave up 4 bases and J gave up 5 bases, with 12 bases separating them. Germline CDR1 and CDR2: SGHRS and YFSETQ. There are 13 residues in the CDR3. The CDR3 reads CASSPEMWETQYF. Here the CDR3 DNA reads TGCGCCAGCAGCCCAGAGATGTGGGAGACCCAGTACTTC.

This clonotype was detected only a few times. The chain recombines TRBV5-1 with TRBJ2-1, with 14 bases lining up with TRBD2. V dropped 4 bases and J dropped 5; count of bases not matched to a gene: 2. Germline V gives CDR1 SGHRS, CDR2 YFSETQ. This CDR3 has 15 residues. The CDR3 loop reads CASSAGLAGDNEQFF. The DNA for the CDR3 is TGCGCCAGCAGCGCGGGACTAGCGGGAGACAATGAGCAGTTCTTC.

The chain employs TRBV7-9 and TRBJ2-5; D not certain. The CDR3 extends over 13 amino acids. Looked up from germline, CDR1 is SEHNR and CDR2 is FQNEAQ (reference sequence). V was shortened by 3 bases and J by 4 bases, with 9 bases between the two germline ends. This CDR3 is CASSFDKGETQYF. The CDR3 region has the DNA TGTGCCAGCAGCTTCGATAAAGGAGAGACCCAGTACTTC.

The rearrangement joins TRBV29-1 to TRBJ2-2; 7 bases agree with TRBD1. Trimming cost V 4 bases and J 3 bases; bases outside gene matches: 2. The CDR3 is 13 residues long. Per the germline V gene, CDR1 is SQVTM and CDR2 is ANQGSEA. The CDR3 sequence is CSVGQGDTGELFF. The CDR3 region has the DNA TGCAGCGTTGGACAGGGAGACACCGGGGAGCTGTTTTTT.